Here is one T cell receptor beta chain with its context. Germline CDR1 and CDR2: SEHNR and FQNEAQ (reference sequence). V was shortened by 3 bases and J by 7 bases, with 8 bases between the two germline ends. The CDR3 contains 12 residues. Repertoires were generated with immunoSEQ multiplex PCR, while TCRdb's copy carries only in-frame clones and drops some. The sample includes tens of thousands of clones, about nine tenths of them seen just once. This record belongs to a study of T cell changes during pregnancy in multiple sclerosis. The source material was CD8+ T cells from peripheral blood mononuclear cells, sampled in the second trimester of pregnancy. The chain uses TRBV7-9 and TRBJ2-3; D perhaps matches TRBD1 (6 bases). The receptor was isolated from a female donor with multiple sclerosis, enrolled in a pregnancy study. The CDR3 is CASSLDSNTQYF. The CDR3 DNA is TGTGCCAGCAGCTTGGACAGCAATACGCAGTATTTT.